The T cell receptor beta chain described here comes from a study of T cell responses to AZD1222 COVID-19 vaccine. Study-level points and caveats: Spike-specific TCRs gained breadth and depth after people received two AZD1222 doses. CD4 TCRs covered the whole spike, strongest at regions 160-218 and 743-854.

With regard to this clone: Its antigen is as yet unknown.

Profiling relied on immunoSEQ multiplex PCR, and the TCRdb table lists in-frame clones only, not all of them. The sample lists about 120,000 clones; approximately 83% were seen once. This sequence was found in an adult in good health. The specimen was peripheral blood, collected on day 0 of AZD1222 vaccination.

As DNA, the CDR3 is TGTGCCACCAGCAGAGTTGGTCAGCCCCAGCATTTT. Its translation: CATSRVGQPQHF. V and J are TRBV15 and TRBJ1-5; unclear D gene. Trimming took off 1 base at V and 6 bases at J, with 4 bases between the two ends. CDR3 length: 12 residues. Germline V gene data show CDR1 as LNHNV and CDR2 as YYDKDF (reference sequence). Full variable domain (outside the CDR3, taken from reference TRBV15 and TRBJ1-5): DAMVIQNPRYQVTQFGKPVTLSCSQTLNHNVMYWYQQKSSQAPKLLFHYYDKDFNNEADTPDNFQSRRPNTSFCFLDIRSPGLGDTAMYLCATSRVGQPQHFGDGTRLSIL.